The 13 T cell receptor beta chains below come from one sample, sequenced in a study of spatial heterogeneity in lung cancer (dated by TCRdb to about 2019). The paper as a whole reports these results and caveats: The number of expanded intratumoral alpha and beta TCRs correlated with the tumor nonsynonymous mutation count.

Receptor libraries were prepared by 5' RACE. The sequencing machine was a NextSeq 500. TCRdb trimmed public reads at Q25 via fastp, called clones via MiXCR and kept in-frame beta chains. Rows are combined by CDR3 protein, so each entry shows the most common genes and DNA. In this sample the table shows more than 2,500 distinct CDR3 sequences, roughly a sixth of which occur a single time. Around 15% of the sample is taken by the ten largest. Their target antigens are unknown. Taken with the paper, the label for time point translates to: sample taken at primary tumor resection. The sample here was lung tumor tissue, taken at surgery. The receptors here all came from a male donor with early-stage non-small cell lung cancer.

This clonotype is categorized as large (0.1 to 1%). In a library made to pick up alpha chains, this beta chain is a stray read with a size that means little. The V and J genes are TRBV7-2 and TRBJ2-3, with D perhaps being TRBD1 or TRBD2 (6 bases each). The CDR3 sequence is 13 residues long. CDR1 SGHTA and CDR2 FQGNSA come from the germline V gene. V was cut by 11 bases and J by 1 base, with 13 bases left in between. This CDR3 is CACDRGGTDTQYF. CDR3 bases: TGTGCCTGTGATAGGGGGGGCACAGATACGCAGTATTTT.

This clonotype has more than one count but fewer than ten. Being off target in a library aimed at alpha chains, this beta chain has a size of little meaning. The chain employs TRBV11-2 and TRBJ2-2, with 8 bases matching TRBD1. With 6 bases clipped from V and 5 bases from J, the junction kept 11 bases outside the gene matches. This CDR3 has 16 residues. CDR1 and CDR2 from the germline V gene are SGHAT and FQNNGV. Here the CDR3 DNA reads TGTGCCAGCAGGTTTCTCAGGGGGCGATCAACCGGGGAGCTGTTTTTT. This codes for CASRFLRGRSTGELFF.

Regarding this clonotype: This beta chain appears as a stray read in a library generated for alpha chains; its size is not informative. CDR3 bases: TGTGCCAGCAGGAGGACTAGCGGGGCTACGGAGACCCAGTACTTC. Its translation: CASRRTSGATETQYF. The J gene is TRBJ2-5, the V gene TRBV12-3 or TRBV12-4; 12 bases align to TRBD2. The CDR3 covers 15 residues. V gave up 6 bases and J gave up 5 bases; unmatched junction bases: 7.

This clonotype is deemed medium-sized (0.01 to 0.1%). This beta chain represents an off-target read in a library built for alpha chains; its size is of limited meaning. This chain uses TRBV6-5 with TRBJ2-5; TRBD2 matches at 14 bases. This CDR3 is 14 amino acids long. Germline V gene data show CDR1 as MNHEY and CDR2 as SVGAGI. The V and J ends lost 6 bases and 5 bases, in that order; junction bases with no gene match: 2. The CDR3 loop is CASRTSGGAETQYF. CDR3 in DNA: TGTGCCAGCAGGACTAGCGGGGGGGCGGAGACCCAGTACTTC.

By its share, this clonotype is large (0.1 to 1%). Found in a library prepared for alpha chains, this beta chain is an off-target read, and its abundance has little meaning. The rearrangement links TRBV6-5 to TRBJ2-7, with a tentative D call TRBD2 (5 bases). The germline V and J ends were trimmed by 7 bases and 0 bases, with 13 bases remaining between them. The V gene's germline CDR1 is MNHEY and CDR2 SVGAGI. This CDR3 has 14 amino acids. The CDR3 spells CASNRAGGSYEQYF. The CDR3 region has the DNA TGTGCCAGCAATCGGGCGGGCGGCTCCTACGAGCAGTACTTC.

This clonotype is classed as medium-sized. For a library built for alpha chains, this beta chain is a stray read; little rests on its size. J is TRBJ2-1 and V is TRBV6-5; perhaps D is TRBD1 or TRBD2 (5 bases each). The CDR3 is 13 residues long. Germline assignment: CDR1 MNHEY and CDR2 SVGAGI. V was pared by 0 bases and J by 6 bases, with 6 bases between. The DNA for the CDR3 is TGTGCCAGCAGTTACTCGGGGGTCAATGAGCAGTTCTTC. This encodes CASSYSGVNEQFF.

A remark on this clonotype: As an off-target read in a library built for alpha chains, this beta chain has a frequency of little significance. This chain links TRBV18 with TRBJ2-3; D ambiguous. This CDR3 spans 15 amino acids. The ends were cut back, 6 bases at V and 0 bases at J, with 13 bases in the middle. Looked up from germline, CDR1 is KGHSH and CDR2 is LQKENI. DNA for the CDR3: TGTGCCAGCTCGCTTGATGACTTGAGCACAGATACGCAGTATTTT. Encoded protein: CASSLDDLSTDTQYF.

A note on this clonotype: This beta chain is a stray sequence in a library constructed for alpha chains; its clone size is not meaningful. The CDR3 loop is CASSPGGVSTDTQYF. The CDR3 DNA reads TGTGCCAGCAGCCCAGGGGGGGTGAGCACAGATACGCAGTATTTT. The J gene is TRBJ2-3, the V gene TRBV9; the D call may be TRBD1 or TRBD2 (7 bases each). The CDR3 runs to 15 residues. Germline loops: CDR1 SGDLS, CDR2 YYNGEE. V was pared by 4 bases and J by 0 bases, with 12 bases between.

To note about this clonotype: Because this beta chain is a stray read in a library intended to capture alpha chains, its abundance should not be given much weight. V gene TRBV6-6 combines with J gene TRBJ2-7, with a possible D match to TRBD1 (6 bases). CDR3 length: 15 amino acids. V was clipped by 0 bases and J by 10 bases, with 19 bases between them. Germline V gene lookup returns CDR1 MNHNY and CDR2 SVGAGI (reference sequence). For the CDR3, the DNA is TGTGCCAGCAGTTACTCTCATGCAGGGGCGGACTCTCAGTACTTC. Its translation is CASSYSHAGADSQYF.

Note on this clonotype: This beta chain is off target for a library built for alpha chains, so its abundance means little. The gene calls are TRBV27 and TRBJ2-5; TRBD2 matches at 7 bases. The CDR3 loop spans 14 amino acids. V trimming: 5 bases; J trimming: 5 bases; junction bases outside the gene matches: 8. Germline loops: CDR1 MNHEY, CDR2 SMNVEV (reference sequence). CDR3 coding DNA: TGTGCCAGCAGTGGACTAGGGGCGGGCGAGACCCAGTACTTC. Protein sequence: CASSGLGAGETQYF.

This clonotype was seen more than once but under ten times. With the library built for alpha chains, this beta chain is off target and its frequency is not meaningful. The V call is TRBV7-8, the J call TRBJ1-1, with D uncertain. Germline V gene lookup returns CDR1 SGHVS and CDR2 FQNEAQ. CDR3 length: 13 residues. Trimming removed 0 bases at V and 4 bases at J, with 6 bases between. This CDR3 is CASSLAVVTEAFF. The CDR3 region has the DNA TGTGCCAGCAGCTTAGCGGTAGTCACTGAAGCTTTCTTT.

This clonotype is termed large (0.1 to 1%). Within a library made for alpha chains, this beta chain is off target, and its count is uninformative. Written as DNA, the CDR3 is TGTGCCAGCACCATGAGGCTCGGAAGTGAAAAACTGTTTTTT. Its protein product is CASTMRLGSEKLFF. The chain combines TRBV12-3 or TRBV12-4 with TRBJ1-4; D remains unclear. V was trimmed by 7 bases and J by 7 bases, leaving 16 bases between them. This CDR3 region has 14 residues.

This clonotype was observed a few times. This beta chain is a stray sequence in a library constructed for alpha chains; its clone size is not meaningful. This chain connects TRBV27 to TRBJ2-3; no reliable D call. In germline, CDR1 is MNHEY, CDR2 SMNVEV (reference sequence). Trimming took 2 bases from V and 5 from J, leaving 11 bases between them. The CDR3 covers 14 residues. DNA of the CDR3: TGTGCCAGCAGTTTACAGATCCATGAAGATACGCAGTATTTT. This sequence encodes CASSLQIHEDTQYF.